These 15 T cell receptor beta chains originate from one sample sequenced in a study of tumor-infiltrating lymphocytes in primary liver carcinoma. It was from approximately 20-30 mg of unsorted bulk tissue that RNA and DNA were co-extracted. Starting material of 400 to 600 ng total RNA yielded TCR beta cDNA via a constant-region primer. A slightly modified ARM-PCR protocol with three nested multiplex PCR rounds produced these TCR beta libraries. Investigators reported that the first two PCR rounds, at roughly 10 cycles each, used TRBV1-TRBV30 forward primers with a C-beta reverse primer. TCRdb reprocessed the multiplex PCR reads via MiXCR and lists one record per CDR3 protein. The sample lists around 99,000 distinct CDR3 sequences, just under 70% seen once, with 27% in the top ten. The sample consisted of tumor-adjacent normal liver tissue. Receptors were obtained from a man aged 40-50 years with primary liver carcinoma and hepatitis B virus infection.

The CDR3 spells CASRELGADTQYF. The CDR3 DNA sequence: TGCGCCAGCAGAGAATTAGGGGCAGATACGCAGTATTTT. The V and J genes are TRBV4-1 and TRBJ2-3; a possible D gene is TRBD1 (5 bases). V shed 6 bases and J shed 4 bases, with 11 bases lying between them. Per germline, CDR1 MGHRA and CDR2 YSYEKL. The CDR3 has 13 amino acids.

For the CDR3, the DNA is TGCGCCAGCAGCGCAGGGACTAGCGGGACGGAGACCCAGTACTTC. Translated: CASSAGTSGTETQYF. The genes are TRBV5-1 and TRBJ2-5, with TRBD2 matching 13 bases. Germline loops: CDR1 SGHRS, CDR2 YFSETQ. J gave up 5 bases and V 4 bases, and 5 bases lay outside the gene matches. The CDR3 extends over 15 amino acids.

This clonotype has ten or more counts. V gene TRBV6-6 combines with J gene TRBJ1-1; a possible D gene is TRBD1 (5 bases). The ends were cut back, 2 bases at V and 4 bases at J, with 8 bases in the middle. Germline V CDR1 and CDR2: MNHNY, SVGAGI (reference sequence). The CDR3 is made up of 13 amino acids. CDR3 residues: CASSYGGITEAFF. Written as DNA, the CDR3 is TGTGCCAGCAGTTACGGGGGGATCACTGAAGCTTTCTTT.

A remark on this clonotype: The junction and the germline gene differ at one end; a read error may be behind it. This chain joins TRBV11-2 and TRBJ2-5; tentative D call: TRBD1 (6 bases). This CDR3 has 15 residues. Germline V gene data show CDR1 as SGHAT and CDR2 as FQNNGV. The CDR3 DNA sequence: TGTGCCAGCAGCTTGGGGGCAAGGGGCAGTGAGACACAGTACTTC. Translating gives CASSLGARGSETQYF.

In regard to this clonotype: Here the CDR3 omits its conserved ending phenylalanine or tryptophan, so a read error is the likely source. The chain is built from TRBV29-1 and TRBJ2-5; D possibly corresponds to TRBD1 (6 bases). CDR1 and CDR2 (germline): SQVTM, ANQGSEA. Trimming removed 3 bases at V and 7 bases at J, with 18 bases between. The CDR3 consists of 14 residues. The CDR3 bases are TGCAGCGTTGATGGGGCAGGGGCCCAGGGGACCCAGTACTAC. Its translation is CSVDGAGAQGTQYY.

Comments on this clonotype: At one end, the junction sequence differs from germline, possibly due to a read error. The V and J genes are TRBV28 and TRBJ1-4, with D perhaps TRBD1 (5 bases). This CDR3 comprises 15 residues. In germline, CDR1 is MDHEN, CDR2 SYDVKM. CDR3 in DNA: TGCGCCAGCAGTCCCCGGGACGGAGATAATGAGAAGCTGTTTTTT. Encoded protein: CASSPRDGDNEKLFF.

As concerns this clonotype: A read error is likely, as this CDR3 ends without the conserved phenylalanine or tryptophan. This sequence joins TRBV6-1 and TRBJ2-1; 7 bases are shared with TRBD1. Germline CDR1 and CDR2: MNHNS and SASEGT. The CDR3 runs 16 residues. CDR3: CASSEVPGQTGNGQFL. The CDR3 DNA reads as TGTGCCAGCAGTGAAGTCCCGGGACAGACGGGCAATGGGCAGTTCTTA.

DNA for the CDR3: TGTGCCTGGACCACCGGAGGGGCGCGGGGTCAGCCCCAGCATTTT. Translated, it gives CAWTTGGARGQPQHF. The chain has TRBV30 and TRBJ1-5, with D perhaps TRBD1 (5 bases). CDR1 and CDR2 from the germline V gene are GTSNPN and SVGIG (reference sequence). The CDR3 contains 15 residues. V dropped 4 bases and J dropped 6 bases, with 19 bases sitting between them.

As regards this clonotype: A much larger clonotype is one base distant, so this may be a read error. V usage is TRBV28 and J usage is TRBJ2-1, with D perhaps TRBD1 or TRBD2 (5 bases each). The V gene lost 8 bases and the J gene lost 5 bases, with 19 bases spanning the gap. The CDR3 is 15 amino acids. Germline V gene sequence: CDR1 MDHEN, CDR2 SYDVKM. In nucleotides, the CDR3 is TGTGCCAGCTACACACCGGGACCATGGGACAATGAGCAGTTCTTC. Translation: CASYTPGPWDNEQFF.

This chain connects TRBV10-2 to TRBJ2-3, with TRBD1 matching over 10 bases. CDR1 and CDR2 from the germline V gene are WSHSY and SAAADI. V shed 4 bases and J 3 bases; nucleotides not matched to a gene: 1. The CDR3 runs 14 residues. CDR3 amino acids: CASSADRGTDTQYF. The DNA of the CDR3 is TGCGCCAGCAGTGCGGACAGGGGGACAGATACGCAGTATTTT.

V is TRBV7-9 and J is TRBJ2-5, with TRBD2 identical over 15 bases. The CDR3 runs to 18 residues. CDR1 and CDR2 (germline): SEHNR, FQNEAQ (reference sequence). J was trimmed by 1 base and V by 4 bases; bases with no gene match: 7. CDR3 in DNA: TGTGCCAGCAGCTCAAATTCGGGACTAGCGGGAGGCCAAGAGACCCAGTACTTC. Translating it yields CASSSNSGLAGGQETQYF.

With regard to this clonotype: The CDR3 ends on some other residue instead of the conserved phenylalanine or tryptophan, so this is likely a read error. V and J are TRBV7-9 and TRBJ2-3; perhaps TRBD2 as D (7 bases). CDR1 and CDR2 from the germline V gene are SEHNR and FQNEAQ (reference sequence). CDR3 size: 15 residues. V lost 5 bases and J lost 9, with 21 bases in between. CDR3 in DNA: TGTGCCAGCAGCCCTCCGGGGGGCGGCGCCCAGACGCAGTATTAT. It translates to CASSPPGGGAQTQYY.

Worth noting for this clonotype: The CDR3 ends on some other residue instead of the conserved phenylalanine or tryptophan, so this is likely a read error. The chain recombines TRBV4-1 with TRBJ1-1; no firm D call. The CDR3 length is 13 residues. Germline V gene sequence: CDR1 MGHRA, CDR2 YSYEKL. CDR3 region: CASCQVGSGEAFS. Here the CDR3 DNA reads TGCGCCAGCTGCCAAGTCGGGTCGGGAGAAGCTTTCTCT.

A note on this clonotype: A much larger clone sits a single nucleotide away, making a read error possible. The J gene is TRBJ2-5, the V gene TRBV5-1, with D hard to call. There are 13 residues in the CDR3. The ends were cut back, 4 bases at V and 7 bases at J, with 14 bases in the middle. Germline CDR1 and CDR2: SGHRS and YFSETQ. The CDR3 region has the DNA TGCGCCAGCAGCCCGAAGCAAGACGGGACCCAGTACTTC. As protein: CASSPKQDGTQYF.

At least ten counts were recorded for this clonotype. V is TRBV5-5 and J is TRBJ2-1; D unclear. Trimming left V 10 bases short and J 0 bases short, with 11 bases between. The CDR3 extends over 13 amino acids. CDR1 and CDR2 (germline): SGHKS, YYEKEE (reference sequence). In nucleotides, the CDR3 is TGTGCCTCCCAGAGGAGCTCCTACAATGAGCAGTTCTTC. It codes for CASQRSSYNEQFF.